This T cell receptor (beta chain) was found in a study of control samples from healthy donors and cancer patients. J was trimmed by 1 base and V by 5 bases; bases with no gene match: 0. The CDR3 consists of 15 residues. The germline CDR1 and CDR2 sequences are SEHNR and FQNEAQ (reference sequence). Sequenced by immunoSEQ multiplex PCR; TCRdb stores in-frame clones only, minus some. The profile covers under 200,000 clones, with roughly 89% appearing a single time and about 1.4% taken by the ten largest. The TCR originated in a woman younger than 45 in good health. The source material was blood. V is TRBV7-9 and J is TRBJ1-6; 9 nucleotides agree with TRBD1. In nucleotides, the CDR3 is TGTGCCAGCAGCGGGACAGGGTCCTATAATTCACCCCTCCACTTT. Translated: CASSGTGSYNSPLHF. Full variable domain (missing parts from reference TRBV7-9 and TRBJ1-6): DTGVSQNPRHKITKRGQNVTFRCDPISEHNRLYWYRQTLGQGPEFLTYFQNEAQLEKSRLLSDRFSAERPKGSFSTLEIQRTEQGDSAMYLCASSGTGSYNSPLHFGNGTRLTVT.